The 13 T cell receptor beta chains given below trace back to one sample, sequenced in a study of blood T cells in healthy people across ages. Combining a sample-barcoded 5' primer with a J-beta primer mix, a second PCR ran for about 7 to 12 cycles. TCRdb analysed the 5' RACE reads with MiXCR anew, one entry per CDR3 protein. This repertoire shows roughly 1.7 million distinct CDR3 sequences, almost 35% found once; its top ten account for around 10%. The sample comprised blood. The receptors were sampled from a woman aged 30 to 39 in good health.

This clonotype was seen a handful of times. J is TRBJ2-3 and V is TRBV11-2, with 7 nucleotides matching TRBD2. The CDR3 extends over 15 amino acids. V shed 5 bases and J 0 bases; nucleotides not matched to a gene: 5. Per germline, CDR1 SGHAT and CDR2 FQNNGV. The CDR3 sequence: CASSLGDYSTDTQYF. DNA of the CDR3: TGTGCCAGCAGCCTCGGGGACTACAGCACAGATACGCAGTATTTT.

J is TRBJ2-7 and V is TRBV7-7; tentative D call: TRBD2 (6 bases). Trimming pared 5 bases from V and 1 base from J, leaving 15 bases between. The CDR3 loop spans 15 amino acids. Germline CDR1 is SSHAT and CDR2 is FNYEAQ (reference sequence). The CDR3 is CASSPGWRGSYEQYF. In nucleotides, the CDR3 is TGTGCCAGCAGCCCGGGGTGGAGGGGTTCCTACGAGCAGTACTTC.

This rearrangement joins TRBV5-8 to TRBJ2-2, with 7 bases lining up with TRBD2. The CDR3 has 16 amino acids. V shed 5 bases, J shed 3 bases, and the junction held 10 bases outside the gene matches. Per germline, CDR1 SGHTS and CDR2 YDEGEE. The chain's CDR3 is CASRRAGLVDTGELFF. For the CDR3, the DNA is TGTGCCAGCAGGAGAGCGGGGTTAGTTGACACCGGGGAGCTGTTTTTT.

CDR3 protein: CASLGLADTYEQYF. Written as DNA, the CDR3 is TGTGCCAGCCTTGGACTAGCCGATACCTACGAGCAGTACTTC. V and J are TRBV28 and TRBJ2-7; 8 bases line up with TRBD2. Germline V lookup: CDR1 MDHEN, CDR2 SYDVKM. The CDR3 is 14 residues long. The V segment lost 8 bases and the J segment 2 bases; nucleotides outside the gene matches: 8.

Notes on this clonotype: A read error is possible here, since a much larger clone lies one base away. The V call is TRBV4-1, the J call TRBJ1-2; D is perhaps TRBD1 (5 bases). Germline V gives CDR1 MGHRA, CDR2 YSYEKL. This CDR3 spans 12 amino acids. V was clipped by 3 bases and J by 7 bases, with 9 bases between them. Written as DNA, the CDR3 is TGCGCCAGCAGCCACGGGGGATGTGGCTACACCTTC. Protein product: CASSHGGCGYTF.

This clonotype turned up a few times. The chain employs TRBV12-3 or TRBV12-4 and TRBJ2-5; 9 nucleotides line up with TRBD2. TRBJ2-7 explains the end of the DNA better; the J call may be wrong. CDR3 length: 17 residues. The CDR3 DNA reads TGTGCCAGCAGTTTATATCCCGCTAGCGGGGTTCCCTACGAGCAGTACTTC. This sequence encodes CASSLYPASGVPYEQYF.

The chain links TRBV5-1 to TRBJ2-1, with 9 positions matching TRBD2. V lost 5 bases to trimming and J lost 10 bases; unmatched junction nucleotides: 13. Germline CDR1 reads SGHRS; CDR2 reads YFSETQ. CDR3 size: 15 residues. This chain's CDR3 is CASRLSGGDLTEQFF. The CDR3 DNA reads TGCGCCAGCAGGCTTAGCGGGGGTGACCTCACCGAGCAGTTCTTC.

The chain employs TRBV25-1 and TRBJ1-2, with 8 bases identical to TRBD1. The V gene's germline CDR1 is MGHDK and CDR2 SYGVNS. J lost 6 bases, V lost 3 bases, and 3 bases had no gene match. The CDR3 runs to 13 residues. CDR3 nucleotide sequence: TGTGCCAGCAGTGAGGACAGGGCGAATGGCTACACCTTC. Its protein is CASSEDRANGYTF.

This clonotype was found a few times. The J gene is TRBJ2-5, the V gene TRBV27; 7 bases align to TRBD2. The ends lost 6 bases at V and 11 bases at J; junction bases unmatched: 12. The CDR3 runs to 13 residues. CDR1 and CDR2 from the germline V gene are MNHEY and SMNVEV (reference sequence). CDR3 residues: CASSLGLHNEQYF. Here the CDR3 DNA reads TGTGCCAGCAGCCTGGGACTACACAATGAGCAGTACTTC.

This chain joins TRBV5-1 and TRBJ2-5; D call uncertain. V lost 3 bases and J lost 3, with 9 bases in between. The CDR3 contains 13 residues. Looked up from germline, CDR1 is SGHRS and CDR2 is YFSETQ. CDR3 protein: CASSSDPKETQYF. CDR3 sequence (DNA): TGCGCCAGCAGCTCGGATCCGAAAGAGACCCAGTACTTC.

This clonotype was seen only a few times. The rearrangement joins TRBV7-9 to TRBJ1-2; D is undetermined. This CDR3 region has 13 residues. Germline V CDR1 and CDR2: SEHNR, FQNEAQ (reference sequence). V was cut by 1 base and J by 5 bases, with 8 bases left in between. This CDR3 reads CASSLVGEYGYTF. CDR3 in DNA: TGTGCCAGCAGCTTAGTTGGGGAATATGGCTACACCTTC. Looking up the rest from reference TRBV7-9 and TRBJ1-2 gives the full variable domain: DTGVSQNPRHKITKRGQNVTFRCDPISEHNRLYWYRQTLGQGPEFLTYFQNEAQLEKSRLLSDRFSAERPKGSFSTLEIQRTEQGDSAMYLCASSLVGEYGYTFGSGTRLTVV.

The V call is TRBV21-1, the J call TRBJ2-5; the D call of TRBD1 is as the table states it, not checked on the DNA. TRBV21-1 corresponds to a pseudogene. The CDR3 sequence is 18 residues long. CDR3: CASSKGLPLLGGQETQYF. The CDR3 nucleotides are TGTGCCAGCAGCAAAGGACTCCCCTTGTTGGGGGGGCAAGAGACCCAGTACTTC.

J is TRBJ1-1 and V is TRBV27; unclear D gene. Trimming stripped 2 bases from V and 0 bases from J, with 10 bases between. Germline CDR1 is MNHEY and CDR2 is SMNVEV (reference sequence). The CDR3 loop spans 15 amino acids. The CDR3: CASSLIGRMNTEAFF. CDR3 nucleotides: TGTGCCAGCAGTTTAATAGGCCGCATGAACACTGAAGCTTTCTTT.